The subject of this entry is one TCR beta chain. The target antigen is unknown. RNA transcripts were the template, and TCR beta CDR3 regions were amplified from them. HTBI primers served in a first-round RT-PCR, which a second-round multiplex PCR followed. TCRdb re-derived calls from the multiplex PCR reads in MiXCR, one entry per CDR3 protein. Here the sample spans about 1.1 million distinct CDR3 sequences, approximately 35% being singletons. The entry originates in a study of Graves' ophthalmopathy and Graves' hyperthyroidism. Whole-study results and caveats: Researchers report that a 13-signature model separated ophthalmopathy from stable hyperthyroidism, posting around 86% sensitivity and 65% to 82% specificity. Ophthalmopathy progression prediction by the model yielded a sensitivity of about 68% and a specificity of approximately 72%.

Certain patients, namely those with other autoimmune diseases, uncontrolled infections, pregnancy or lactation, were excluded. Sequencing was performed on peripheral blood or thyroid tissue (not recorded which). This receptor was taken from an adult man with Graves' hyperthyroidism.

The CDR3 here is CASSSMGQTYEQYF. The DNA of the CDR3 is TGTGCCAGCAGCTCGATGGGACAGACCTACGAGCAGTACTTC. The chain couples TRBV7-9 to TRBJ2-7, with TRBD1 matching over 7 bases. CDR1 SEHNR and CDR2 FQNEAQ come from the germline V gene (reference sequence). After removal of 4 bases from V and 2 bases from J, the junction contained 5 bases not matched to a gene. The CDR3 totals 14 residues. The full variable domain, its missing parts supplied by reference TRBV7-9 and TRBJ2-7, is DTGVSQNPRHKITKRGQNVTFRCDPISEHNRLYWYRQTLGQGPEFLTYFQNEAQLEKSRLLSDRFSAERPKGSFSTLEIQRTEQGDSAMYLCASSSMGQTYEQYFGPGTRLTVT.